Each of the 20 T cell receptor beta chains below was sequenced from the same sample in a study of regulatory T cells in long-lasting Graves disease. Regarding time point: newly diagnosed GD, antithyroid drugs for less than 3 months. Preparation of the TCR library used RNA extracted from PBMCs. Assembly of TCR beta libraries relied on iRepertoire HTBI primers together with Arm-PCR of CDR3 regions. One entry per CDR3 protein results from TCRdb running MiXCR on the multiplex PCR reads. Among more than 450,000 distinct CDR3 sequences listed, approximately 12% were seen once. These records were also assigned to another study, of T cells in Graves' hyperthyroidism and ophthalmopathy.

This sample comprised peripheral blood mononuclear cells (PBMCs), obtained at new diagnosis, from a patient treated with antithyroid drugs. All receptors come from a woman under 40 with Graves disease.

With regard to this clonotype: The conserved phenylalanine or tryptophan is not found at the CDR3 terminus, so this likely reflects a read error. V usage is TRBV9 and J usage is TRBJ2-1; 9 bases are a match to TRBD1. Germline values: CDR1 SGDLS, CDR2 YYNGEE. The length of the CDR3 is 14 residues. V lost 0 bases and J lost 6; bases outside the gene matches: 1. Here the CDR3 reads CASSVVTGGNEQFL. CDR3 nucleotides: TGTGCCAGCAGCGTAGTGACAGGGGGCAATGAGCAGTTCCTC.

This clonotype was seen a few times. J is TRBJ2-7 and V is TRBV20-1, with a weak D call TRBD2 (8 bases). V lost 4 bases and J 7 bases, leaving 20 bases between the germline ends. Germline V gives CDR1 DFQATT, CDR2 SNEGSKA (reference sequence). This CDR3 contains 14 residues. The CDR3 loop reads CSATSSGQGDEQYF. As DNA, the CDR3 is TGCAGTGCTACCTCTAGCGGGCAGGGGGATGAGCAGTACTTC.

The sample holds many counts of this clonotype. The rearrangement uses TRBV11-2 and TRBJ1-5; D is possibly TRBD1 (5 bases). Between the trimmed V and J ends, which lost 5 bases and 7 bases, there was a span of 12 bases. Germline CDR1 SGHAT, CDR2 FQNNGV. The CDR3 length is 13 residues. Written as DNA, the CDR3 is TGTGCCAGCAGCCCGGCAGGGAACCAGCCCCAGCATTTT. Residues: CASSPAGNQPQHF.

In this sample, this clonotype turned up many times. The CDR3 region is CASSGGGGLGGNQPQHF. CDR3 bases: TGTGCCAGCAGCGGCGGTGGGGGGCTCGGGGGTAATCAGCCCCAGCATTTT. The chain is built from TRBV6-1 and TRBJ1-5; TRBD1 might be the D (6 bases). CDR3 length: 17 amino acids. The germline V gene encodes CDR1 MNHNS and CDR2 SASEGT. V dropped 6 bases and J dropped 4 bases, with 22 bases sitting between them.

There are many counts of this clonotype. The V and J genes are TRBV6-1 and TRBJ2-1, with D possibly TRBD1 on 6 matching bases. The CDR3 extends over 15 amino acids. From germline, CDR1 is MNHNS and CDR2 SASEGT. V lost 8 bases and J lost 0, with 14 bases in between. CDR3 DNA: TGTGCCAGCCAGCGGACAGACAGCTCCTACAATGAGCAGTTCTTC. Protein: CASQRTDSSYNEQFF.

With respect to this clonotype: With only one base between it and a far larger clone, this is likely a read error. V gene TRBV7-8 combines with J gene TRBJ1-1, with 8 nucleotides matching TRBD1. Trimming took 6 bases from V and 5 from J; bases not matched to a gene: 17. The CDR3 sequence is 17 residues long. The germline gives CDR1 SGHVS, CDR2 FQNEAQ. CDR3 protein: CASSEAPPGQGDTEAFF. The DNA of the CDR3 is TGTGCCAGCAGTGAAGCGCCTCCAGGACAGGGAGATACTGAAGCTTTCTTT. The complete variable domain, with remaining parts taken from reference TRBV7-8 and TRBJ1-1, reads GAGVSQSPRYKVAKRGQDVALRCDPISGHVSLFWYQQALGQGPEFLTYFQNEAQLDKSGLPSDRFFAERPEGSVSTLKIQRTQQEDSAVYLCASSEAPPGQGDTEAFFGQGTRLTVV.

The table lists this clonotype with a few counts. At one of its ends the junction is not consistent with the germline gene, which may arise from a read error. The chain couples TRBV7-7 to TRBJ2-3; no firm D call. The germline V gene encodes CDR1 SSHAT and CDR2 FNYEAQ (reference sequence). This CDR3 spans 13 amino acids. In DNA form, the CDR3 reads TGTGCTAGCAGCTTAGATAGGGCTGATACGCAGTATTTT. Translated, it gives CASSLDRADTQYF.

The sample holds a few counts of this clonotype. The gene calls are TRBV4-1 and TRBJ1-6, with D unresolved. Trimming cost V 6 bases and J 4 bases, with 19 bases left between them. CDR1 and CDR2 from the germline V gene are MGHRA and YSYEKL. The CDR3 contains 17 residues. The CDR3 DNA is TGCGCCAGCAGTCCTGGTGCGTTCCCTAATTATAATTCACCCCTCCACTTT. Translated: CASSPGAFPNYNSPLHF.

For this clonotype: A read error is likely here: a far larger clone is one base away. V usage is TRBV2 and J usage is TRBJ2-5, with D unresolved. The V end was cut by 5 bases, the J end by 11 bases, with 24 bases between. This CDR3 is 15 amino acids long. CDR1 is SNHLY, CDR2 FYNNEI, per germline. DNA for the CDR3: TGTGCCAGCAGTCGAGAACGATCGTCTCTGGATGAGCAGTACTTC. This codes for CASSRERSSLDEQYF. Based on the CDR3 plus reference TRBV2 and TRBJ2-5, the full variable domain is EPEVTQTPSHQVTQMGQEVILRCVPISNHLYFYWYRQILGQKVEFLVSFYNNEISEKSEIFDDQFSVERPDGSNFTLKIRSTKLEDSAMYFCASSRERSSLDEQYFGPGTRLLVL.

This clonotype has only a few counts. The rearrangement links TRBV4-3 to TRBJ1-4, with 7 bases that match TRBD1. There are 18 residues in the CDR3. CDR1 is LGHNA, CDR2 YSLEER, per germline. Trimming took 1 base from V and 3 from J; bases not matched to a gene: 11. CDR3 sequence: CASSQGQGYGSANEKLFF. The DNA of the CDR3 is TGCGCCAGCAGCCAAGGACAGGGTTATGGGTCCGCTAATGAAAAACTGTTTTTT.

This clonotype has a handful of counts. The chain couples TRBV7-2 to TRBJ2-7; weak D call: TRBD1 (5 bases). Deletions cut 3 bases from V and 3 bases from J, with 12 bases between. The CDR3 has 14 residues. CDR1 and CDR2 (germline): SGHTA, FQGNSA. CDR3 DNA: TGTGCCAGCAGCTTCTCATCAGGGTTCTACGAGCAGTACTTC. Translation: CASSFSSGFYEQYF. The full variable domain, in which reference TRBV7-2 and TRBJ2-7 provide the parts outside the CDR3, is GAGVSQSPSNKVTEKGKDVELRCDPISGHTALYWYRQSLGQGLEFLIYFQGNSAPDKSGLPSDRFSAERTGGSVSTLTIQRTQQEDSAVYLCASSFSSGFYEQYFGPGTRLTVT.

This clonotype appeared many times. The CDR3 DNA reads TGTGCCAGTTCCCGGGACAGGGCTGGGTATCAGCCCCAGCATTTT. The encoded protein is CASSRDRAGYQPQHF. The chain combines TRBV6-1 with TRBJ1-5, with 9 nucleotides matching TRBD1. CDR1 is MNHNS, CDR2 SASEGT, per germline. The V gene end was trimmed by 9 bases and the J gene end by 5 bases; junction bases not matched to a gene: 11. The CDR3 is made up of 15 amino acids.

This clonotype was seen ten or more times. The chain couples TRBV2 to TRBJ2-5, with 7 bases matching TRBD1. The CDR3 contains 15 residues. Per the germline V gene, CDR1 is SNHLY and CDR2 is FYNNEI. The V gene end was trimmed by 3 bases and the J gene end by 5 bases; junction bases not matched to a gene: 9. The CDR3: CASSEGQGGRETQYF. The DNA for the CDR3 is TGTGCCAGCAGTGAGGGTCAAGGGGGCCGGGAGACCCAGTACTTC.

The chain combines TRBV11-2 with TRBJ2-1, with D perhaps matching TRBD1 or TRBD2 (6 bases each). This CDR3 has 16 amino acids. Trimming stripped 2 bases from V and 7 bases from J, with 18 bases between. From germline, CDR1 is SGHAT and CDR2 FQNNGV. The CDR3 protein is CASSLRRAGDGNEQFF. The CDR3, as DNA: TGTGCCAGCAGCTTAAGGAGGGCAGGGGACGGGAATGAGCAGTTCTTC.

V is TRBV6-5 and J is TRBJ2-2; D possibly corresponds to TRBD2 (5 bases). V was clipped by 4 bases and J by 7 bases, with 22 bases between them. CDR1 is MNHEY, CDR2 SVGAGI, per germline. This CDR3 is built from 17 residues. Written as DNA, the CDR3 is TGTGCCAGCAGTTTACTAGGACCGGGCGCAGTGGTCGGGGAGCTGTTTTTT. Amino acid sequence: CASSLLGPGAVVGELFF.

V gene TRBV28 combines with J gene TRBJ2-5; 10 bases line up with TRBD2. The CDR3 is 16 residues long. Looked up from germline, CDR1 is MDHEN and CDR2 is SYDVKM. V lost 5 bases to trimming and J lost 2 bases; unmatched junction nucleotides: 8. CDR3: CASSGAASGRQETQYF. DNA for the CDR3: TGTGCCAGCAGTGGGGCGGCTAGCGGGAGACAAGAGACCCAGTACTTC.

This clonotype has just a few counts. J is TRBJ1-4 and V is TRBV25-1, with 10 bases lining up with TRBD1. CDR1 and CDR2 from the germline V gene are MGHDK and SYGVNS. The CDR3 runs 16 residues. The V gene end was trimmed by 4 bases and the J gene end by 2 bases; junction bases not matched to a gene: 4. The CDR3 DNA reads as TGTGCCAGCAGTGGGGACAGGGGATGGACTAATGAAAAACTGTTTTTT. It specifies CASSGDRGWTNEKLFF.

This clonotype was detected only a few times. The chain recombines TRBV28 with TRBJ2-5; D is ambiguous. Looked up from germline, CDR1 is MDHEN and CDR2 is SYDVKM. V was trimmed by 6 bases and J by 6 bases, leaving 20 bases between them. The CDR3 consists of 15 residues. CDR3 coding DNA: TGTGCCAGCAGCCCCGTCGCGGTCCACAAGAAGACCCAGTACTTC. Its protein product is CASSPVAVHKKTQYF.

Ten or more counts support this clonotype. The genes are TRBV2 and TRBJ2-1; TRBD2 agrees at 7 bases. In germline, CDR1 is SNHLY, CDR2 FYNNEI. There are 12 residues in the CDR3. The V segment lost 7 bases and the J segment 11 bases; nucleotides outside the gene matches: 8. The CDR3 DNA reads as TGTGCCAGCATGTCGGGAGGTGAGAAGCAGTTCTTC. It translates to CASMSGGEKQFF.

This clonotype was picked up many times. This sequence joins TRBV20-1 and TRBJ1-6; TRBD1 might be the D (6 bases). The CDR3 runs 14 residues. CDR1 and CDR2 from the germline V gene are DFQATT and SNEGSKA (reference sequence). V lost 0 bases and J lost 13, with 16 bases in between. The chain's CDR3 is CSARDRRQASPLHF. CDR3 sequence (DNA): TGCAGTGCTAGAGATCGGCGACAGGCTTCCCCCCTCCACTTT.